This T cell receptor beta chain is drawn from a study of blood T cells in healthy people across ages. Together with a sample-barcoded 5' primer, a J-beta primer mix was included in a second PCR lasting roughly 6 to 12 cycles. Each CDR3 protein is one row after TCRdb ran MiXCR on the 5' RACE reads. The sample includes over 950,000 distinct CDR3 sequences, under 40% of them seen just once. Russia was home to the donors, healthy Caucasian individuals aged roughly 6 to 95. Per sample, extraction of total RNA gave at least 6 micrograms in every case. The sequence was obtained from a man aged 18 to 29 in good health. The specimen sequenced was blood.

The CDR3 DNA sequence: TGCAGCGTTGAAGACAGCCCTGGATCACCCCTCCACTTT. Amino acid sequence: CSVEDSPGSPLHF. The chain couples TRBV29-1 to TRBJ1-6, with no clear D. Trimming stripped 0 bases from V and 10 bases from J, with 10 bases between. Germline V lookup: CDR1 SQVTM, CDR2 ANQGSEA. The CDR3 contains 13 residues.